Listed here are 20 T cell receptor beta chains from one sample, sequenced in a study of identical twins. MiXCR, applied by TCRdb to the 5' RACE reads, yields one record per CDR3 protein. Of hundreds of thousands of distinct CDR3 sequences listed, 8.5% to 9.5% are singletons. Another study also made use of these data, one on yellow fever vaccine responses in identical twins.

The source material was PBMCs. These receptors were taken from a woman aged 18-30 years in good health.

This clonotype has just a few counts. The chain joins TRBV3-1 to TRBJ2-5; no clear D gene. The CDR3 is made up of 15 amino acids. Germline CDR1 and CDR2: LGHDT and YNNKEL (reference sequence). Trimming removed 6 bases from V and 4 bases from J, with 18 bases in between. CDR3 DNA: TGTGCCAGCAGATCATTAGTAGCAGTGGGAGAGACCCAGTACTTC. This encodes CASRSLVAVGETQYF.

The chain couples TRBV6-5 to TRBJ2-6; 9 nucleotides agree with TRBD1. J gave up 0 bases and V 2 bases, and 8 bases lay outside the gene matches. Germline V gene data show CDR1 as MNHEY and CDR2 as SVGAGI. The CDR3 is 19 residues long. In DNA form, the CDR3 reads TGTGCCAGCAGTTACGTTCCGGGACAGGGAACCTCTGGGGCCAACGTCCTGACTTTC. Residues: CASSYVPGQGTSGANVLTF.

A few counts support this clonotype. The chain recombines TRBV7-9 with TRBJ1-2, with 7 bases matching TRBD1. The CDR3 totals 16 residues. Germline values: CDR1 SEHNR, CDR2 FQNEAQ (reference sequence). V trimming: 1 base; J trimming: 4 bases; junction bases outside the gene matches: 9. The CDR3 reads CASSLVEQGNIYGYTF. CDR3 nucleotides: TGTGCCAGCAGCTTAGTCGAACAGGGGAACATCTATGGCTACACCTTC.

This clonotype appeared a few times. The junction shows a germline mismatch at one end, possibly a read error. The gene calls are TRBV7-7 and TRBJ2-2, with unresolved D. This CDR3 region has 13 residues. Germline V gene lookup returns CDR1 SSHAT and CDR2 FNYEAQ (reference sequence). CDR3 in amino acids: CASSFSGSGELFF. The CDR3 DNA is TGTGCTAGCAGCTTCTCCGGATCCGGGGAGCTGTTTTTT.

This clonotype showed up just a few times. The chain recombines TRBV6-1 with TRBJ2-2; D may be TRBD2 (7 bases). CDR1 MNHNS and CDR2 SASEGT come from the germline V gene. The germline V and J ends were trimmed by 6 bases and 7 bases, with 15 bases remaining between them. The CDR3 runs 14 residues. CDR3 loop: CASSPGGPRGELFF. As DNA, the CDR3 is TGTGCCAGCAGCCCCGGGGGGCCCCGCGGGGAGCTGTTTTTT.

This chain joins TRBV7-9 and TRBJ2-1, with TRBD2 matching over 11 bases. The length of the CDR3 is 15 residues. Losses at the gene ends were 5 bases for V and 5 bases for J; bases not matched to a gene: 5. CDR1 SEHNR and CDR2 FQNEAQ come from the germline V gene (reference sequence). CDR3 amino acids: CASSLTSGIDNEQFF. The DNA of the CDR3 is TGTGCCAGCAGCCTGACTAGCGGGATAGACAATGAGCAGTTCTTC.

This clonotype has more than one count but fewer than ten. The chain links TRBV20-1 to TRBJ2-5, with D tentatively TRBD2 (6 bases). With 1 base removed from V and 2 bases from J, the gap between germline ends came to 11 bases. CDR1 and CDR2 (germline): DFQATT, SNEGSKA (reference sequence). The CDR3 contains 14 residues. CDR3 nucleotides: TGCAGTGCTAGAGGTCTGACTAGTCAAGAGACCCAGTACTTC. Encoded protein: CSARGLTSQETQYF.

This clonotype appeared a few times. The rearrangement links TRBV9 to TRBJ2-7, with 8 bases fitting TRBD1. Germline values: CDR1 SGDLS, CDR2 YYNGEE. V shed 3 bases, J shed 2 bases, and the junction held 4 bases outside the gene matches. CDR3 length: 14 residues. The CDR3 DNA follows: TGTGCCAGCAGCGCGCAGGGACAGGCCTACGAGCAGTACTTC. This translates into CASSAQGQAYEQYF.

This clonotype was observed a few times. This sequence joins TRBV14 and TRBJ2-1, with 9 nucleotides matching TRBD2. Germline CDR1 is SGHDN and CDR2 is FVKESK. There are 15 residues in the CDR3. Trimming cost V 4 bases and J 6 bases; bases outside gene matches: 7. The CDR3, as DNA: TGTGCCAGCAGCCTTTGGGCGGGGGGGCTCAATGAGCAGTTCTTC. Its protein is CASSLWAGGLNEQFF.

The rearrangement links TRBV12-3 or TRBV12-4 to TRBJ2-5; 8 nucleotides match TRBD1. Losses at the gene ends were 3 bases for V and 2 bases for J; bases not matched to a gene: 11. CDR3 length equals 17 residues. CDR3 nucleotides: TGTGCCAGCAGTTTCCCTAAAACGGACAGGGTACAAGAGACCCAGTACTTC. Amino acid sequence: CASSFPKTDRVQETQYF.

This clonotype was recorded many times. This sequence joins TRBV5-6 and TRBJ2-1; D may be TRBD1 or TRBD2 (5 bases each). Germline CDR1 and CDR2: SGHDT and YYEEEE. The V and J ends lost 3 bases and 5 bases respectively, with 12 bases between them. The CDR3 has 14 residues. The chain's CDR3 is CASSSGAQNNEQFF. The DNA of the CDR3 is TGTGCCAGCAGCTCCGGGGCCCAAAACAATGAGCAGTTCTTC.

The V call is TRBV12-3 or TRBV12-4, the J call TRBJ1-2, with a possible D match to TRBD1 (5 bases). Between the trimmed V and J ends, which lost 6 bases and 2 bases, there was a span of 13 bases. This CDR3 has 14 amino acids. CDR3 bases: TGTGCCAGCAGCCCCAGGGTTTCGAACTATGGCTACACCTTC. Translation gives CASSPRVSNYGYTF.

The CDR3 region is CASNDGEANTGELFF. The CDR3 DNA sequence: TGTGCCAGCAATGATGGGGAGGCCAACACCGGGGAGCTGTTTTTT. The chain uses TRBV25-1 and TRBJ2-2; perhaps TRBD2 as D (6 bases). The CDR3 has 15 amino acids. Germline V CDR1 and CDR2: MGHDK, SYGVNS. V was cut by 7 bases and J by 2 bases, with 14 bases left in between.

The chain carries TRBV4-3 and TRBJ2-3; either TRBD1 or TRBD2 may fit D (6 bases each). With 0 bases removed from V and 4 bases from J, the gap between germline ends came to 20 bases. Germline V lookup: CDR1 LGHNA, CDR2 YSLEER. CDR3 length: 18 amino acids. The CDR3 nucleotides are TGCGCCAGCAGCCAAGATGCCCCCACAGGGCGGAGGGCAGATACGCAGTATTTT. The encoded protein is CASSQDAPTGRRADTQYF.

This clonotype was picked up a small number of times. This chain uses TRBV6-1 with TRBJ2-1, with D possibly TRBD2 on 5 matching bases. Trimming pared 2 bases from V and 9 bases from J, leaving 11 bases between. Germline V gene sequence: CDR1 MNHNS, CDR2 SASEGT. The CDR3 is made up of 13 amino acids. CDR3 loop: CASSEWTPPEQFF. As DNA, the CDR3 is TGTGCCAGCAGTGAATGGACTCCCCCTGAGCAGTTCTTC.

This clonotype was detected ten times or more. The V and J genes are TRBV15 and TRBJ2-7, with D maybe TRBD1 (6 bases). CDR3 length equals 13 residues. The V and J ends lost 5 bases and 6 bases respectively, with 14 bases between them. The germline V gene has CDR1 LNHNV and CDR2 YYDKDF (reference sequence). CDR3 sequence (DNA): TGTGCCACCAGCTACACAGGGTTCGCCGAGCAGTACTTC. Residues: CATSYTGFAEQYF.

This clonotype was observed a handful of times. CDR3 sequence reads: CASSQYGTDYEQYF. As DNA, the CDR3 is TGTGCCAGCAGCCAATACGGGACAGACTACGAGCAGTACTTC. The J gene is TRBJ2-7, the V gene TRBV4-2; 7 bases line up with TRBD1. The CDR3 totals 14 residues. CDR1 and CDR2 (germline): LGHNA, YNFKEQ. J gave up 3 bases and V 2 bases, and 4 bases lay outside the gene matches.

This clonotype was seen more than once but under ten times. The J gene is TRBJ2-1, the V gene TRBV9; perhaps TRBD2 as D (5 bases). The germline V gene has CDR1 SGDLS and CDR2 YYNGEE. The ends were cut back, 2 bases at V and 8 bases at J, with 14 bases in the middle. The CDR3 has 14 amino acids. The CDR3 region has the DNA TGTGCCAGCAGCGTCCTCTCCGGGCGGGATGAGCAGTTCTTC. Translated: CASSVLSGRDEQFF.

This clonotype has only a few counts. V and J are TRBV20-1 and TRBJ2-1, with 11 bases that match TRBD2. Germline V gives CDR1 DFQATT, CDR2 SNEGSKA (reference sequence). This CDR3 contains 15 residues. V shed 3 bases, J shed 6 bases, and the junction held 7 bases outside the gene matches. The CDR3 nucleotides read TGCAGTGCTAGTAGACTAGCGGGGCGCCTCAATGAGCAGTTCTTC. Translation: CSASRLAGRLNEQFF.

This clonotype was seen a few times. The CDR3 loop is CASRLQGTSGRNEQFF. CDR3 nucleotide sequence: TGTGCCAGCAGATTACAGGGGACTAGCGGGAGGAATGAGCAGTTCTTC. The chain joins TRBV11-2 to TRBJ2-1; 15 nucleotides match TRBD2. Trimming removed 6 bases from V and 7 bases from J; junction bases left unmatched: 7. The CDR3 is 16 residues long. Per the germline V gene, CDR1 is SGHAT and CDR2 is FQNNGV.